The rows below give T cell receptor beta chains drawn from one sample of a study of blood T cells in healthy people across ages. MiXCR, run by TCRdb on the 5' RACE reads, gives a single entry per CDR3 protein. The sample has 800,000 to 950,000 distinct CDR3 sequences; around 36% are singletons. The material sequenced was blood. The receptor set was obtained from a man aged 18 to 29 in good health. Both conserved end residues are part of each CDR3. The D gene is left open where the match is weak. Clone size is given for some rows only: seen once, a few or many times, or a class if the clone is expanded.

abundance: .; v_gene: TRBV5-4; j_gene: TRBJ2-7; d_gene: TRBD1; CDR3aa: CASTPEGTGVNERYF; CDR3nt: TGTGCCAGCACCCCGGAGGGGACAGGGGTCAATGAGCGGTACTTC
abundance: .; v_gene: TRBV20-1; j_gene: TRBJ1-5; d_gene: TRBD1; CDR3aa: CSAIEVPTGDSNQPQHF; CDR3nt: TGCAGTGCTATTGAGGTGCCAACAGGGGATAGCAATCAGCCCCAGCATTTT
abundance: .; v_gene: TRBV2; j_gene: TRBJ2-3; d_gene: .; CDR3aa: CASLRSRAQYF; CDR3nt: TGTGCCAGCTTAAGAAGCCGTGCGCAGTATTTT
abundance: few; v_gene: TRBV24-1; j_gene: TRBJ1-2; d_gene: .; CDR3aa: CATSDEGRPANGYTF; CDR3nt: TGTGCCACCAGCGACGAAGGACGGCCCGCTAATGGCTACACCTTC
abundance: many; v_gene: TRBV12-3/TRBV12-4; j_gene: TRBJ1-2; d_gene: .; CDR3aa: CASSLGPPDGYTF; CDR3nt: TGTGCCAGCAGTCTGGGACCCCCAGATGGCTACACCTTC
abundance: .; v_gene: TRBV20-1; j_gene: TRBJ1-4; d_gene: .; CDR3aa: CSARWARDGEKLFF; CDR3nt: TGCAGTGCTAGATGGGCCAGGGACGGTGAAAAACTGTTTTTT
abundance: many; v_gene: TRBV4-3; j_gene: TRBJ2-7; d_gene: .; CDR3aa: CASSQDQTGPSEQYF; CDR3nt: TGCGCCAGCAGCCAAGATCAAACAGGGCCCTCCGAGCAGTACTTC
abundance: .; v_gene: TRBV14; j_gene: TRBJ1-6; d_gene: TRBD1; CDR3aa: CASSRKQGFNSPLHF; CDR3nt: TGTGCCAGCAGCCGGAAACAGGGGTTCAATTCACCCCTCCACTTT
abundance: .; v_gene: TRBV20-1; j_gene: TRBJ2-5; d_gene: TRBD2; CDR3aa: CSVGRGGNQETQYF; CDR3nt: TGCAGCGTCGGCCGGGGGGGGAACCAAGAGACCCAGTACTTC
abundance: .; v_gene: TRBV20-1; j_gene: TRBJ2-7; d_gene: TRBD2; CDR3aa: CSAALDSGSSYEQYF; CDR3nt: TGCAGTGCTGCCCTAGATAGCGGGAGCTCCTACGAGCAGTACTTC
abundance: many; v_gene: TRBV29-1; j_gene: TRBJ2-3; d_gene: TRBD1; CDR3aa: CSVADRGRTDTQYF; CDR3nt: TGCAGCGTAGCGGACAGGGGGCGCACAGATACGCAGTATTTT
abundance: .; v_gene: TRBV5-1; j_gene: TRBJ1-4; d_gene: .; CDR3aa: CASSLTQGTHEKLFF; CDR3nt: TGCGCCAGCAGCCTGACTCAAGGGACCCATGAAAAACTGTTTTTT
abundance: .; v_gene: TRBV27; j_gene: TRBJ1-5; d_gene: .; CDR3aa: CASSKRRGQSNQPQHF; CDR3nt: TGTGCCAGCAGCAAGAGGAGAGGACAGTCCAATCAGCCCCAGCATTTT
abundance: few; v_gene: TRBV3-1; j_gene: TRBJ1-6; d_gene: .; CDR3aa: CASSLSGVDNSPLHF; CDR3nt: TGTGCCAGCAGCCTTTCCGGGGTCGATAATTCACCCCTCCACTTT
abundance: .; v_gene: TRBV7-2; j_gene: TRBJ2-3; d_gene: .; CDR3aa: CASGLGGVPTDTRYF; CDR3nt: TGTGCCAGCGGGCTAGGGGGGGTCCCCACAGATACGCGGTATTTT
abundance: few; v_gene: TRBV4-3; j_gene: TRBJ2-7; d_gene: TRBD2; CDR3aa: CASSQDPGSGGTSSYNEQYF; CDR3nt: TGCGCCAGCAGCCAAGATCCTGGTAGCGGGGGGACGAGCTCCTACAATGAGCAGTACTTC
abundance: .; v_gene: TRBV5-1; j_gene: TRBJ2-1; d_gene: TRBD1; CDR3aa: CASGMTGGEFNEQFF; CDR3nt: TGCGCCAGCGGAATGACAGGGGGCGAATTTAATGAGCAGTTCTTC